Below, one T cell receptor (beta chain) is given with its context. Its cognate antigen is unknown. Sequencing used immunoSEQ multiplex PCR; TCRdb keeps in-frame clones, though not all of them. The sample has about half a million clones, roughly 80% seen once. The sample belongs to a study of shared clonotypes between healthy human individuals. Findings and limits, study-wide: Enrolling few donors narrowed the genetic and exposure-history diversity that was represented.

The CDR3 length is 14 residues. Germline CDR1 reads MNHEY; CDR2 reads SVGAGI. Trimming pared 0 bases from V and 11 bases from J, leaving 14 bases between. The chain has TRBV6-5 and TRBJ2-4, with D hard to call. The TCR was taken from a woman in her thirties or forties in good health. Some clones in this sample may be carry-over from other donors' samples. Sequenced input: PBMCs. In DNA form, the CDR3 reads TGTGCCAGCAGTTACTCCCGGAACGAACCGTTTCAGTACTTC. Protein product: CASSYSRNEPFQYF.